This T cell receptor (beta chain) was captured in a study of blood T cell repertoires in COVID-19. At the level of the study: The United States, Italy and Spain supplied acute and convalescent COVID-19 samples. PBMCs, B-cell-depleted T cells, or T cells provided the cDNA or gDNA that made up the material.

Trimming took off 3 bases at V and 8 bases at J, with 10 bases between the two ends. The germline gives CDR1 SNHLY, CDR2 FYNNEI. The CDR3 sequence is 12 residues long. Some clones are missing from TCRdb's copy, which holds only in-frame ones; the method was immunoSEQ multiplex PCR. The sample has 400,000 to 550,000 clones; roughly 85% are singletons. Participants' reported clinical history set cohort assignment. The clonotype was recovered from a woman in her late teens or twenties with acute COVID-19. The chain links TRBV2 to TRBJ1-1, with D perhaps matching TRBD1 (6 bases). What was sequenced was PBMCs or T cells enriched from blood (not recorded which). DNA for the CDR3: TGTGCCAGCAGTGAGAGGGGACAAGAAGCTTTCTTT. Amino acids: CASSERGQEAFF.